The 10 T cell receptor beta chains below come from one sample, sequenced in a study of tumor-infiltrating lymphocytes in primary liver carcinoma. From roughly 0.45 ug total RNA, TCR beta cDNA was generated with a primer in the constant region. Amplification in three nested multiplex PCR rounds with slightly modified ARM-PCR gave rise to TCR beta libraries. For about 11 cycles apiece, the opening two PCR rounds ran with TRBV1-TRBV30 forward primers and a C-beta reverse primer. Each CDR3 protein gets one entry after TCRdb re-called the multiplex PCR reads with MiXCR. The table has 80,000 or so distinct CDR3 sequences, 71% seen once; the top ten hold approximately 15%. Unsorted bulk tissue, about 17-33 mg of it, served as the source for co-extraction of RNA and DNA. The sequencing input was liver tumor tissue from sampling region 4. Subset indicated: tumor region T4, right-lateral pole. The source of these receptors is a woman aged 60-75 years with primary liver carcinoma and hepatitis B virus infection.

A remark on this clonotype: Relative to the germline gene, one junction end is altered; a read error may explain this. The rearrangement links TRBV11-2 to TRBJ2-7; D is possibly TRBD1 (6 bases). The CDR3 consists of 14 residues. Germline lookup yields CDR1 SGHAT and CDR2 FQNNGV. For the CDR3, the DNA is TGTGCCAGCAGCCCCCCTTCAGGGGCTAGTGAGCAGCTCTTC. It is translated as CASSPPSGASEQLF.

As for this clonotype: The final CDR3 position lacks the conserved phenylalanine or tryptophan, pointing to a likely read error. The chain carries TRBV11-2 and TRBJ1-1; D not resolved. Per germline, CDR1 SGHAT and CDR2 FQNNGV. Deletions cut 4 bases from V and 7 bases from J, with 10 bases between. The length of the CDR3 is 12 residues. In DNA, the CDR3 is TGTGCCAGCAGCTCTAAACAAGTTGAAGCTTTCCTT. Residues: CASSSKQVEAFL.

This clonotype was seen repeatedly, ten times or more. The J gene is TRBJ2-5, the V gene TRBV6-1; no firm D call. The CDR3 extends over 13 amino acids. V was pared by 5 bases and J by 1 base, with 8 bases between. Germline V lookup: CDR1 MNHNS, CDR2 SASEGT. This chain's CDR3 is CASSYDTQETQYF. The CDR3 DNA reads as TGTGCCAGCAGTTATGACACCCAAGAGACCCAGTACTTC.

This rearrangement joins TRBV6-5 to TRBJ2-3; perhaps TRBD2 as D (5 bases). The CDR3 is 14 residues long. Germline values: CDR1 MNHEY, CDR2 SVGAGI. CDR3 amino acids: CVNSPSPRDDTQYF. The CDR3 region has the DNA TGTGTCAACAGTCCTAGCCCTCGTGACGATACGCAGTATTTT.

The genes are TRBV21-1 and TRBJ2-1; no DNA check was done on the table's D call, TRBD2. TRBV21-1 is classified as a pseudogene. The CDR3 runs 16 residues. The CDR3 nucleotides are TGTGTCAGCAGCCAAAGGACTAGCGGGAGTAAAAATGAGCAGTTCTTC. This sequence encodes CVSSQRTSGSKNEQFF.

This clonotype was seen ten or more times. The rearrangement joins TRBV7-8 to TRBJ2-1; D unclear. The germline V gene encodes CDR1 SGHVS and CDR2 FQNEAQ. V was clipped by 1 base and J by 9 bases, with 1 base between them. The CDR3 is 10 amino acids. The CDR3 reads CASSLVEQFF. The DNA of the CDR3 is TGTGCCAGCAGCTTAGTTGAGCAGTTCTTC.

This clonotype was counted a few times. The chain recombines TRBV11-2 with TRBJ2-3; 7 nucleotides align to TRBD2. The CDR3 consists of 16 residues. Germline CDR1 SGHAT, CDR2 FQNNGV. The trim removed 4 bases at V and 0 bases at J, leaving 7 bases unmatched. The CDR3 DNA reads TGTGCCAGCAGCTCCGCTAGCGGCCATAGCACAGATACGCAGTATTTT. Protein product: CASSSASGHSTDTQYF.

There are a few counts of this clonotype. The chain couples TRBV25-1 to TRBJ2-1; weak D call: TRBD1 (5 bases). The CDR3 is 12 amino acids. Germline V gene data show CDR1 as MGHDK and CDR2 as SYGVNS. Between the trimmed V and J ends, which lost 8 bases and 9 bases, there was a span of 14 bases. The CDR3 DNA sequence: TGTGCCAGCCGCCGAGGTAGGGGTGAGCAGTTCTTC. This gives the protein CASRRGRGEQFF.

For this clonotype: The junction and the germline gene differ at one end; a read error may be behind it. J is TRBJ2-7 and V is TRBV4-2; D gene unclear. The CDR3 covers 12 residues. The germline gives CDR1 LGHNA, CDR2 YNFKEQ. CDR3 protein: CGSSQDTYEQYF. The CDR3 DNA follows: TGTGGCAGCAGCCAAGATACCTACGAGCAGTATTTC.

This clonotype appeared a few times. Just one base apart from a much larger clone, this may be a read error. V usage is TRBV5-4 and J usage is TRBJ2-3, with TRBD2 as a possible D gene (6 bases). The CDR3 consists of 14 residues. Germline V CDR1 and CDR2: SGHNT, YYREEE (reference sequence). In nucleotides, the CDR3 is TGTGCCGGCAGCTCCCCGCGGGAAACGGATACGCAGTATTTT. As protein: CAGSSPRETDTQYF.